Described below is a single T cell receptor (beta chain) sequence and its context. Its antigen is unknown. Base qualities are not recorded, but no much larger clone differs from it by a single base. TCRbeta CDR3 regions were amplified from genomic DNA by means of the immunoSEQ Assay, a bias-controlled multiplex PCR. The source study handled its data this way. Nucleated cell counts per sample were estimated from amplification of reference gene primers within the assay. Sequence reads were collapsed and filtered to measure the absolute abundance of every unique TCRbeta CDR3 rearrangement. For each sample, productive Simpson clonality was calculated as the square root of Simpson's diversity index across productive rearrangements. TCRdb retrieved this table from immuneACCESS and kept in-frame rearrangements only. Not all clones are present; in checked studies, unresolved V genes account for under half, and no reason is known for the remainder. V, J and clone size were drawn from that table, and D and trimming were deduced from the DNA. The sample has about 350,000 clones on record, 75% to 90% of them singletons. The ten largest clonotypes hold roughly 7.2% of the sample.

This sample was included in a study of blood T cell repertoires in COVID-19 (dated by TCRdb to the early 2020s). For context, the study as a whole: Samples from collaborators originated in the United States, Italy and Spain and spanned both the acute and convalescent phases of COVID-19. The prospective study material was composed of cDNA or gDNA derived from T cells, B-cell-depleted T cells, or PBMCs. Subjects who had been exposed to COVID-19, were actively infected with it, or had recovered from it provided the deeply sampled blood TCRbeta repertoires that made up the dataset. The repertoires were released in a freely available public database intended as a resource for research on the immune response to SARS-CoV-2. The samples were drawn from two sources: the first 160 participants of the ongoing ImmuneRACE study, and over 1,000 subjects contributed by 6 global collaborators. Nearly every sample came with metadata listing a de-identified subject ID, COVID-19 status, age in years and sex. Where HLA class I and class II types were available, the types were taken from metadata supplied by the sample provider, not from assay-based typing.

Overall study results and their limits: The amount of clinical and demographic metadata varied by source and participant and was provided uncurated.

The germline V gene (reference sequence) yields LGHDT for CDR1 and YNNKEL for CDR2. The CDR3 runs 14 residues from the cysteine to the phenylalanine. The entry retains the CDR3 DNA only, 42 bases that are in frame from base 1. V drops 4 bases and J drops 9 bases, leaving 15 bases in between. One collaborating source in Seattle enrolled patients during active infection and followed them longitudinally through the course of disease. The collaborating institutions used their own protocols to collect whole blood in K2EDTA tubes. For TCRbeta analysis, collaborator samples were shipped as frozen whole blood, as isolated PBMCs, or as DNA extracted from either sample type.

In this chain, TRBV3-1 (or the pseudogene TRBV3-2) is recombined with TRBJ1-4, with TRBD1 as a weak D call on 6 bases. The sequence was obtained from a woman in her fifties or sixties with COVID-19, enrolled during active disease. The sample comprised peripheral blood. The DNA is as follows: TGTGCCAGCAGCCTGAGACAGGCCGGACAAAAACTGTTTTTT. It translates to CASSLRQAGQKLFF.